This T cell receptor beta chain was captured by sequencing in a study of monozygotic twins with cystic fibrosis. Study observations and caveats: Unrelated CF individuals shared fewer identical clonotypes than monozygotic CF twins. Median Simpson clonality of approximately 0.01 suggested naive T cells predominated.

The CDR3 covers 16 residues. Trimming stripped 5 bases from V and 1 base from J, with 14 bases between. Germline V gene lookup returns CDR1 LNHDA and CDR2 SQIVND (reference sequence). Assay: immunoSEQ multiplex PCR; the TCRdb copy retains only in-frame clones and omits some. The sample holds more than 9,500 clones, roughly nine tenths seen once. Details on this clone: What it recognizes is unknown.

This TCR was recovered from a boy under 10 years old with cystic fibrosis. The chain uses TRBV19 and TRBJ2-2, with D perhaps TRBD1 (6 bases). The sample comprised blood. The CDR3: CASSPRQVLNTGELFF. The DNA for the CDR3 is TGTGCCAGTAGTCCCAGACAGGTGCTGAACACCGGGGAGCTGTTTTTT. Based on the CDR3 plus reference TRBV19 and TRBJ2-2, the full variable domain is DGGITQSPKYLFRKEGQNVTLSCEQNLNHDAMYWYRQDPGQGLRLIYYSQIVNDFQKGDIAEGYSVSREKKESFPLTVTSAQKNPTAFYLCASSPRQVLNTGELFFGEGSRLTVL.